A selection of T cell receptor beta chains follows, all from one sample in a study of breast tumors, draining lymph nodes, adjacent tissues. TCRdb reprocessed the multiplex PCR reads via MiXCR and lists one record per CDR3 protein. The data contain about 180,000 distinct CDR3 sequences, about 33% of them singletons. Material for sequencing was axillary lymph node tissue. All receptors come from a female donor with breast cancer. Some clones in this sample may be carry-over from other donors' samples. The conserved cysteine and the conserved F or W are not part of the CDR3 here. Each record gives: V gene, clone size, CDR3 protein. Clone sizes are given selectively: once, few, many, or a class where the clone is expanded.

TRBV20-1	many	SARDPGTGWTDTQY
TRBV5-6	many	ASSSPRGVTGELF
TRBV20-1	few	SARTGQGALRTEAF
TRBV19	NA	VSRPQGTGSYGQY
TRBV6-5	many	ASSYYSTGGETQY
TRBV28	many	ASSLGTSDTQY
TRBV7-8	NA	ASSLGGGLAPFGYT
TRBV5-5	NA	ASSLLDRVGNSPLH
TRBV20-1	many	SARPTFTYNEQF
TRBV19	NA	ASSWSTGAGNTIY
TRBV7-2	NA	ASSLDGAEVSF
TRBV12-3/TRBV12-4	many	ASSDGEGHGYT
TRBV7-9	many	ASSLADPTGRGYP
TRBV5-1	many	ASSLSGGDYEQY
TRBV6-1	NA	ASTTSGLEWREAAYEQY
TRBV12-3/TRBV12-4	few	ASSPNGAKNIQY
TRBV5-1	NA	ASSLVMWTGYNEQF
TRBV6-2/TRBV6-3	NA	ASSHGGFYEQY
TRBV9	NA	ASSAGGGSYSEQF
TRBV3-1	few	ASSQDVVRGADEQF
TRBV25-1	NA	ASSLPGNGYT
TRBV6-5	few	ASSSSSLAGGELF
TRBV10-3	NA	AISGGDQPQH
TRBV18	NA	ASSPRQGVYEQY
TRBV5-1	NA	ASSLFSAGQGNSPLH
TRBV7-8	NA	ASAPWGSGANVLP
TRBV27	few	ASSLGGDRGYT
TRBV12-3/TRBV12-4	many	ASSFGTSGLYNEQF
TRBV20-1	NA	SARDLQGAGELF
TRBV20-1	NA	SARSSFPGQGDSALH
TRBV7-3	few	ASSIGPNTEAF
TRBV24-1	many	ATSAWTGPTGELF
TRBV20-1	many	SSRDSATNEKLF
TRBV28	NA	ASSFVGGNYEQY
TRBV3-1	NA	ASSQDLWSGSGETQY
TRBV6-2/TRBV6-3	NA	ASMPGATGANVLT
TRBV19	NA	ASSPTSGEVSNQPQH
TRBV19	NA	ASSLGGVLCGYT
TRBV28	many	ASRTGGESTNEKLF
TRBV28	few	ASSPKGSGANVLT
TRBV12-3/TRBV12-4	many	ASGPGRRAEEQY
TRBV7-2	NA	ASRSPLDKGGEQY
TRBV6-2/TRBV6-3	many	ASTKGIGLTDTQY
TRBV3-2	NA	AGSQDFGHRPQH
TRBV7-9	NA	ASSRHDSEVQY
TRBV2	NA	ASSRGQGSGNTIY
TRBV2	few	ASSDSQAEETQY
TRBV6-6	many	ASSLQGAGSQPQH
TRBV6-5	many	ASSYRGSGANVLT
TRBV20-1	NA	SARKTGEGNQPQH
TRBV19	many	ASSINNEQF
TRBV2	NA	ARDGGTANYDYT
TRBV6-2/TRBV6-3	few	ASSHPTGSGGYNEQF